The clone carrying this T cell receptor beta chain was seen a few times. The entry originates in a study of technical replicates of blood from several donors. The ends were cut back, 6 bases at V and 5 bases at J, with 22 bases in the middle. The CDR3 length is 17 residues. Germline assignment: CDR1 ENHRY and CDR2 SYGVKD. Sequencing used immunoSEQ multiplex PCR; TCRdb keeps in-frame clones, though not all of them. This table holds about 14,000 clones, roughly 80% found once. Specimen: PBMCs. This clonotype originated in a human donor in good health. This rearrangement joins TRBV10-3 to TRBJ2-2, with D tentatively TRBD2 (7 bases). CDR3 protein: CAISSRGLAGGTGELFF. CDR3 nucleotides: TGTGCCATCAGCTCGAGGGGGTTAGCGGGCGGGACCGGGGAGCTGTTTTTT.